Below are 14 T cell receptor beta chains sequenced from a single sample in a study of identical twins. From the 5' RACE reads, TCRdb called clonotypes with MiXCR, one entry per CDR3 protein. The sample has approximately 500,000 distinct CDR3 sequences; over 12% are singletons. The sample was also reused in another study, on yellow fever vaccine responses in identical twins.

Sequenced sample: CD4+ T cells sorted from blood. These receptors all come from a woman aged 18-29 years in good health.

There are a few counts of this clonotype. The V call is TRBV3-1, the J call TRBJ2-2, with D tentatively TRBD1 or TRBD2 (5 bases each). The CDR3 extends over 16 amino acids. The V and J ends lost 8 bases and 1 base respectively, with 17 bases between them. From germline, CDR1 is LGHDT and CDR2 YNNKEL (reference sequence). CDR3 in amino acids: CASATGQGMNTGELFF. The CDR3 DNA follows: TGTGCCAGCGCCACGGGGCAGGGAATGAACACCGGGGAGCTGTTTTTT.

This clonotype was observed a few times. The CDR3 loop is CASSQVGRARYEQYF. DNA of the CDR3: TGTGCCAGCAGCCAAGTTGGGCGGGCACGCTACGAGCAGTACTTC. The chain employs TRBV3-1 and TRBJ2-7; the D gene is possibly TRBD2 (5 bases). The CDR3 spans 15 residues. V was shortened by 1 base and J by 3 bases, with 13 bases between the two germline ends. Germline CDR1 LGHDT, CDR2 YNNKEL (reference sequence).

This clonotype has a handful of counts. The CDR3 protein is CATSPLGYEQYV. The CDR3 DNA reads as TGTGCCACCAGCCCCTTGGGGTACGAGCAGTACGTC. The gene calls are TRBV24-1 and TRBJ2-7; no definite D call. CDR1 and CDR2 from the germline V gene are KGHDR and SFDVKD. The CDR3 extends over 12 amino acids. Trimming removed 7 bases at V and 4 bases at J, with 10 bases between.

Only one count was recorded for this clonotype. J is TRBJ2-7 and V is TRBV6-6; a possible D gene is TRBD1 (5 bases). CDR1 is MNHNY, CDR2 SVGAGI, per germline (reference sequence). V was pared by 6 bases and J by 8 bases, with 8 bases between. This CDR3 has 10 residues. CDR3 loop: CASRGQQQYF. The CDR3 bases are TGTGCCAGCAGGGGGCAACAGCAGTACTTC.

This clonotype was recorded a few times. J is TRBJ1-1 and V is TRBV4-1; D remains ambiguous. Trimming pared 2 bases from V and 2 bases from J, leaving 9 bases between. Germline CDR1 and CDR2: MGHRA and YSYEKL. The CDR3 contains 14 residues. CDR3 loop: CASSQYTVNTEAFF. The CDR3 coding sequence is TGCGCCAGCAGCCAATATACAGTTAACACTGAAGCTTTCTTT.

The V and J genes are TRBV4-2 and TRBJ1-1; no firm D call. Trimming cost V 10 bases and J 6 bases, with 21 bases left between them. This CDR3 comprises 14 residues. From germline, CDR1 is LGHNA and CDR2 YNFKEQ. The DNA for the CDR3 is TGTGCCATGAGCCTCGGGCCCCTGTGCGCTGAAGCTTTCTTT. Protein sequence: CAMSLGPLCAEAFF.

There are many counts of this clonotype. The chain couples TRBV29-1 to TRBJ1-5; TRBD1 might be the D (5 bases). V lost 4 bases and J lost 3, with 10 bases in between. This CDR3 region has 13 residues. Germline-derived CDR1 and CDR2 are SQVTM and ANQGSEA. The CDR3 DNA reads TGCAGCGTTGGGGGGACTCTCAATCAGCCCCAGCATTTT. Translated: CSVGGTLNQPQHF.

This sequence joins TRBV4-1 and TRBJ2-7; D is undetermined. This CDR3 has 13 residues. V was trimmed by 0 bases and J by 2 bases, leaving 5 bases between them. CDR1 is MGHRA and CDR2 is YSYEKL in the germline V gene. Here the CDR3 DNA reads TGCGCCAGCAGCCAAGATGGAACCTACGAGCAGTACTTC. This gives the protein CASSQDGTYEQYF.

The table lists this clonotype with a few counts. The chain is built from TRBV6-1 and TRBJ2-6; no firm D call. With 7 bases removed from V and 0 bases from J, the gap between germline ends came to 10 bases. CDR3 length equals 15 residues. Germline CDR1 MNHNS, CDR2 SASEGT. The DNA for the CDR3 is TGTGCCAGCACCTCTACCACCTCTGGGGCCAACGTCCTGACTTTC. Translating gives CASTSTTSGANVLTF.

This clonotype showed up just a few times. The chain uses TRBV10-3 and TRBJ1-1; TRBD1 matches at 7 bases. This CDR3 has 14 amino acids. Germline assignment: CDR1 ENHRY and CDR2 SYGVKD. Losses at the gene ends were 1 base for V and 5 bases for J; bases not matched to a gene: 4. The CDR3 reads CAISEFSGGTEAFF. The DNA for the CDR3 is TGTGCCATCAGTGAGTTCTCAGGGGGAACTGAAGCTTTCTTT.

The chain is built from TRBV6-5 and TRBJ1-1, with no clear D. V was cut by 0 bases and J by 6 bases, with 11 bases left in between. Germline assignment: CDR1 MNHEY and CDR2 SVGAGI. The CDR3 covers 14 residues. The CDR3 protein is CASSYSGVVPEAFF. The CDR3, as DNA: TGTGCCAGCAGTTACTCCGGGGTGGTGCCTGAAGCTTTCTTT.

The chain links TRBV5-1 to TRBJ2-3; 8 bases are a match to TRBD2. The CDR3 covers 15 residues. Germline V gives CDR1 SGHRS, CDR2 YFSETQ. V was clipped by 1 base and J by 1 base; unmatched bases: 2. The CDR3 is CASSLPAGGTDTQYF. The CDR3, as DNA: TGCGCCAGCAGCTTGCCAGCGGGGGGCACAGATACGCAGTATTTT.

In this sample, this clonotype turned up a few times. The chain has TRBV15 and TRBJ1-2; weak D call: TRBD1 (6 bases). Germline lookup yields CDR1 LNHNV and CDR2 YYDKDF (reference sequence). The CDR3 consists of 14 residues. V was shortened by 5 bases and J by 5 bases, with 15 bases between the two germline ends. This chain's CDR3 is CATSLDRLTYGYTF. CDR3 bases: TGTGCCACCAGCCTTGACAGGCTAACTTATGGCTACACCTTC.

The rearrangement uses TRBV5-1 and TRBJ2-1; 8 nucleotides agree with TRBD2. Germline V gene sequence: CDR1 SGHRS, CDR2 YFSETQ. The CDR3 is made up of 15 amino acids. The ends lost 4 bases at V and 9 bases at J; junction bases unmatched: 12. CDR3 coding DNA: TGCGCCAGCAGCGTTACTAGCGGACAAAAGGGTGAGCAGTTCTTC. Its translation is CASSVTSGQKGEQFF.